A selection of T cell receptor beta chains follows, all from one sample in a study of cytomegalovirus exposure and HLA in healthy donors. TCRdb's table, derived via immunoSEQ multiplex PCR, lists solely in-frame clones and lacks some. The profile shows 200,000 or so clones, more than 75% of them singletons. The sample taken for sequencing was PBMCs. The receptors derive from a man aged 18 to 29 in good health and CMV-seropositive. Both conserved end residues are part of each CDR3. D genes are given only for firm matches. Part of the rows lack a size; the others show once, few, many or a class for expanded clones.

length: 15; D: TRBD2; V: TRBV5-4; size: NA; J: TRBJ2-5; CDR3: CASSLPTSGIETQYF; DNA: TGTGCCAGCAGCTTACCAACTAGCGGGATTGAGACCCAGTACTTC
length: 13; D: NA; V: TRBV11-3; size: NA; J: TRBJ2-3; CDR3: CASSLVPGDTQYF; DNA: TGTGCCAGCAGCTTAGTCCCCGGAGATACGCAGTATTTT
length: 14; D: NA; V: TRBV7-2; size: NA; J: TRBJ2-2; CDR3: CASSPERDTGELFF; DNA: TGTGCCAGCAGCCCCGAGCGGGACACCGGGGAGCTGTTTTTT
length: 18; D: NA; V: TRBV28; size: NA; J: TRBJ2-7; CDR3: CASSFGFSSRTGSYEQYF; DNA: TGTGCCAGCAGTTTCGGTTTTAGCAGCCGTACGGGCTCCTACGAGCAGTACTTC
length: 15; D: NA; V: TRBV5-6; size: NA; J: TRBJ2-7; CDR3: CASSPTGTSAYEQYF; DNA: TGTGCCAGCAGCCCAACCGGGACATCAGCCTACGAGCAGTACTTC
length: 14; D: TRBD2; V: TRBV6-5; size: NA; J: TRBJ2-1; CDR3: CASSYSGDYNEQFF; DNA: TGTGCCAGCAGTTACAGCGGGGACTACAATGAGCAGTTCTTC
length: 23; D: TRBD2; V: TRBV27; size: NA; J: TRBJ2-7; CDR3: CASSPSSLGTSGSSYHFSYEQYF; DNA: TGTGCCAGCAGTCCATCCTCTCTCGGGACTAGCGGGAGTTCTTACCATTTCTCCTACGAGCAGTACTTC
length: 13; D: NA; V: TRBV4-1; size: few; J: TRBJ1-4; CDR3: CASSQYRVEKLFF; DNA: TGCGCCAGCAGCCAATACCGGGTGGAAAAACTGTTTTTT
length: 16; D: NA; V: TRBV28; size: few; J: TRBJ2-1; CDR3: CASILAGDRGGNEQFF; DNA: TGTGCCAGCATTCTAGCGGGGGACAGGGGGGGCAATGAGCAGTTCTTC
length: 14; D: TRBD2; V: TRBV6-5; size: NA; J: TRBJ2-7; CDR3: CASLKSGRSYEQYF; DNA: TGTGCCAGCTTAAAAAGCGGGAGATCCTACGAGCAGTACTTC
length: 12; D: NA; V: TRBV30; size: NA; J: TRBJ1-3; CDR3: CAWASGGNTIYF; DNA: TGTGCCTGGGCATCGGGAGGAAACACCATATATTTT
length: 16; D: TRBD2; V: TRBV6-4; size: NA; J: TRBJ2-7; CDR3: CASSDSGTSGPSEQYF; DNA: TGTGCCAGCAGTGACTCCGGGACTAGCGGGCCTTCCGAGCAGTACTTC
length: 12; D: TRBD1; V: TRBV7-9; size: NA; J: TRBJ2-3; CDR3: CATGTATDTQYF; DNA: TGTGCCACCGGGACAGCCACAGATACGCAGTATTTT
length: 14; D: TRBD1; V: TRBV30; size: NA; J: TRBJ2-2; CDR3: CAWTPGTVEGELFF; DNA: TGTGCCTGGACCCCCGGGACAGTCGAGGGGGAGCTGTTTTTT
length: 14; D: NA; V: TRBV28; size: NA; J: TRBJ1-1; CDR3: CASSLLIENTEAFF; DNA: TGTGCCAGCAGTTTATTGATAGAGAACACTGAAGCTTTCTTT
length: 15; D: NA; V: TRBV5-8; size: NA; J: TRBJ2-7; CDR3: CASSTPGHNSYEQYF; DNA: TGTGCCAGCAGTACTCCGGGACACAACTCCTACGAGCAGTACTTC
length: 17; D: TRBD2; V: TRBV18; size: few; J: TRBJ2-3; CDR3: CASSPLQALAGEDTQYF; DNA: TGTGCCAGCTCACCACTTCAAGCGCTAGCGGGAGAGGATACGCAGTATTTT
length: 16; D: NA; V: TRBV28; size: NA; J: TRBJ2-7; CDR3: CASRPPRRVSSYEQYF; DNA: TGTGCCAGCAGACCCCCGAGGCGGGTAAGCTCCTACGAGCAGTACTTC
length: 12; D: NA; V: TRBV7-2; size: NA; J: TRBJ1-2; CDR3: CASSSSTGGYTF; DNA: TGTGCCAGCAGCTCTAGTACGGGTGGCTACACCTTC
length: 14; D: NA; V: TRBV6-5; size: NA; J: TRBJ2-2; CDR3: CASSYAIEAGELFF; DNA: TGTGCCAGCAGTTACGCTATTGAGGCCGGGGAGCTGTTTTTT
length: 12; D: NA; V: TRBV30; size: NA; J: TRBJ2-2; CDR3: CAWSGRAGELFF; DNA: TGTGCCTGGAGTGGCCGAGCCGGGGAGCTGTTTTTT
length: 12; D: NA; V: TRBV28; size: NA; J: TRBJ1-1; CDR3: CATSGWTTEAFF; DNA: TGTGCCACGTCGGGATGGACCACTGAAGCTTTCTTT
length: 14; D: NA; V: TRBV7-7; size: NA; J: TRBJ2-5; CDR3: CASSPESGEETQYF; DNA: TGTGCCAGCAGCCCTGAATCAGGGGAAGAGACCCAGTACTTC
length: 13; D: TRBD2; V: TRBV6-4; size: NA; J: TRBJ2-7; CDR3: CASSGLAGGEQYF; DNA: TGTGCCAGCAGCGGACTAGCGGGAGGCGAGCAGTACTTC
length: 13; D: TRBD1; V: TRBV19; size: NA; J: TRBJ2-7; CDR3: CASSKTGVYEQYF; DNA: TGTGCCAGTAGTAAGACAGGGGTCTACGAGCAGTACTTC
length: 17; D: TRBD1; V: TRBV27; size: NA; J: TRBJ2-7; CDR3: CASSLSWGQGRADEQYF; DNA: TGTGCCAGCAGTTTATCATGGGGACAGGGGAGGGCCGACGAGCAGTACTTC
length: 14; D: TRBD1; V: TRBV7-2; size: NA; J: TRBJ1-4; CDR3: CASSPQGAGEKLFF; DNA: TGTGCCAGCAGCCCCCAGGGGGCGGGTGAAAAACTGTTTTTT
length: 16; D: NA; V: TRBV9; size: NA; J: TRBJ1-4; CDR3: CASSVNRDSPAEKLFF; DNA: TGTGCCAGCAGCGTAAACCGGGACTCCCCCGCCGAAAAACTGTTTTTT
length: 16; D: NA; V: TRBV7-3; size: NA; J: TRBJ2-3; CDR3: CASSLDGGVTTDTQYF; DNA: TGTGCCAGCAGCTTAGATGGCGGAGTCACCACAGATACGCAGTATTTT
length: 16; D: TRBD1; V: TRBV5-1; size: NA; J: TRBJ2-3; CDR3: CASSTTGTDYTDTQYF; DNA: TGCGCCAGCAGCACCACCGGGACAGACTACACAGATACGCAGTATTTT
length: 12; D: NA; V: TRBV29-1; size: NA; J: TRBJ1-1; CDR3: CSVLGLGTEAFF; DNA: TGCAGCGTTTTGGGGCTGGGCACTGAAGCTTTCTTT
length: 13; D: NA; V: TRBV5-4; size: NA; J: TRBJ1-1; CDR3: CASSLDPGTEAFF; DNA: TGTGCCAGCAGTTTGGACCCGGGGACTGAAGCTTTCTTT
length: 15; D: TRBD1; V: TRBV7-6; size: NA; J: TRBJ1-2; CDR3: CASSLTQGASGGYTF; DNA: TGTGCCAGCAGCTTAACACAGGGGGCCTCCGGGGGCTACACCTTC
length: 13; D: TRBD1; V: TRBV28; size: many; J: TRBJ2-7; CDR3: CASSRTGPYEQYF; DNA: TGTGCCAGCAGTCGGACAGGACCCTACGAGCAGTACTTC
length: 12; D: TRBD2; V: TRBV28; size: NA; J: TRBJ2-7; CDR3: CATWGGSYEQYF; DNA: TGTGCCACTTGGGGGGGGTCCTACGAGCAGTACTTC
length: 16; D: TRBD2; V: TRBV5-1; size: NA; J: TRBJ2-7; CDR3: CASSFGARGLGYEQYF; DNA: TGCGCCAGCAGCTTCGGAGCCAGGGGACTAGGCTACGAGCAGTACTTC
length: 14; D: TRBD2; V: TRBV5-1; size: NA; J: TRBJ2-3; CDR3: CASSFSGSPDTQYF; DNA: TGCGCCAGCAGCTTCAGCGGGAGCCCAGATACGCAGTATTTT
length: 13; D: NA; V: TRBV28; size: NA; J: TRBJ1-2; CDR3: CASSLQQHYGYTF; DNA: TGTGCCAGCAGTTTACAACAGCACTATGGCTACACCTTC
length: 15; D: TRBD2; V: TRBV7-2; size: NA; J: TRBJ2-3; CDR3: CASSRAGVGTDTQYF; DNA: TGTGCCAGCAGCCGGGCGGGAGTGGGCACAGATACGCAGTATTTT
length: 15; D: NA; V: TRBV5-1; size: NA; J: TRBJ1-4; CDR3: CASSPTGKTNEKLFF; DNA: TGCGCCAGCAGCCCCACGGGTAAAACTAATGAAAAACTGTTTTTT
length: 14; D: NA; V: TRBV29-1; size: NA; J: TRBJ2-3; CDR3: CSVEAGRGTDTQYF; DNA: TGCAGCGTTGAGGCGGGCAGAGGGACAGATACGCAGTATTTT
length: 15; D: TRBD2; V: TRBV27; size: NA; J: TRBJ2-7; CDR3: CASSFRWGGVYEQYF; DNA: TGTGCCAGCAGTTTTCGGTGGGGGGGGGTCTACGAGCAGTACTTC
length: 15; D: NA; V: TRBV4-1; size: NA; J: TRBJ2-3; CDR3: CASSQDPGPADTQYF; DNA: TGCGCCAGCAGCCAAGACCCAGGGCCCGCAGATACGCAGTATTTT
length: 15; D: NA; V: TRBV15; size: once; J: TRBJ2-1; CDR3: CATSRDKGVYNEQFF; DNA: TGTGCCACCAGCAGAGATAAGGGGGTTTACAATGAGCAGTTCTTC
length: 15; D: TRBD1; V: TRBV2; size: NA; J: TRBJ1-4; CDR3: CASSGPGGTGEKLFF; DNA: TGTGCCAGCAGTGGGCCAGGGGGTACTGGTGAAAAACTGTTTTTT
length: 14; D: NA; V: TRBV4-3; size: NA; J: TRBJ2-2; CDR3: CASSPKIEHRGAVF; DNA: TGCGCCAGCAGCCCCAAGATTGAACACCGGGGAGCTGTTTTT
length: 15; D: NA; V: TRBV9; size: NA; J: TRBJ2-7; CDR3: CASSPGAGTHYEQYF; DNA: TGTGCCAGCAGCCCTGGGGCAGGGACTCACTACGAGCAGTACTTC
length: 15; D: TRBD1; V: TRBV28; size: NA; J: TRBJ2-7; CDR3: CASSFPQGASYEQYF; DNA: TGTGCCAGCAGTTTCCCACAGGGGGCCTCCTACGAGCAGTACTTC
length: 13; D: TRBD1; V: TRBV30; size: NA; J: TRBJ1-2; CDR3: CAWSVRQGEGYTF; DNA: TGTGCCTGGAGTGTACGACAGGGGGAAGGCTACACCTTC
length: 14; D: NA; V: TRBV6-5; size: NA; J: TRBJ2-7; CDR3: CASSPTLSSYEQYF; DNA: TGTGCCAGCAGCCCCACACTATCATCCTACGAGCAGTACTTC
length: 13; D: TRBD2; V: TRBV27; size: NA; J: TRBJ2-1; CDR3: CASSSTGTIGQFF; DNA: TGTGCCAGCAGTTCGACGGGGACTATTGGGCAGTTCTTC
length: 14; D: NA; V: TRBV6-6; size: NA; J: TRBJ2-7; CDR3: CASREQGPRGEQYF; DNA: TGTGCCAGCAGGGAACAGGGGCCGCGGGGCGAGCAGTACTTC
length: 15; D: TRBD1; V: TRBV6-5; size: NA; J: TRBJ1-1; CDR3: CASSYSWTGDTEAFF; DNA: TGTGCCAGCAGTTACTCCTGGACAGGGGACACTGAAGCTTTCTTT
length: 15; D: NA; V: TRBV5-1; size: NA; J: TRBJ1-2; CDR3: CASSLEPTGRYGYTF; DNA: TGCGCCAGCAGCTTGGAACCAACAGGTCGCTATGGCTACACCTTC
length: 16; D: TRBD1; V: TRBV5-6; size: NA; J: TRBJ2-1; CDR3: CASSLDRTGDYNEQFF; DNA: TGTGCCAGCAGCTTGGATAGGACAGGCGATTACAATGAGCAGTTCTTC
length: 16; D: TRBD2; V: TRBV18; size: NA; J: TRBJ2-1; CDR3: CASSPGTSGPYNEQFF; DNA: TGTGCCAGCTCACCCGGGACTAGCGGGCCCTACAATGAGCAGTTCTTC
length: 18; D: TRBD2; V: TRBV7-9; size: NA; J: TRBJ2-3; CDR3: CASSYPGLAAKSTDTQYF; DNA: TGTGCCAGCAGCTACCCGGGACTAGCGGCCAAGAGCACAGATACGCAGTATTTT
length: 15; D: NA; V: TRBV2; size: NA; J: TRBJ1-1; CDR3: CASRTSQTENTEAFF; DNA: TGTGCCAGCAGGACTTCCCAGACAGAGAACACTGAAGCTTTCTTT
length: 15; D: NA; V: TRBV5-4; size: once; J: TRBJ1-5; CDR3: CASSLGMGGDQPQHF; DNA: TGTGCCAGCAGCTTGGGGATGGGGGGTGATCAGCCCCAGCATTTT